This TCR beta chain was documented in a study of T cell changes during pregnancy in multiple sclerosis. CDR1 is LNHDA and CDR2 is SQIVND in the germline V gene (reference sequence). The CDR3 is 14 residues long. Trimming pared 1 base from V and 1 base from J, leaving 7 bases between. The table came from immunoSEQ multiplex PCR; TCRdb's copy has only in-frame clones and leaves some out. The table shows tens of thousands of clones, with nearly 90% occurring only once. This clonotype was sampled from a female donor with multiple sclerosis, enrolled in a pregnancy study. The V call is TRBV19, the J call TRBJ1-1; D gene unclear. Sample: CD8+ T cells from peripheral blood mononuclear cells, taken in the second trimester of pregnancy. Here the CDR3 reads CASSIGEGNTEAFF. Written as DNA, the CDR3 is TGTGCCAGTAGTATAGGCGAGGGGAACACTGAAGCTTTCTTT.